This T cell receptor (beta chain) was sequenced for a study of T-cell memory formation after mild COVID-19. Study-level points and caveats: Pre-infection memory contained some responding clones, which suggested that cross-reactive memory had joined.

TCR alpha and TCR beta cDNA libraries carrying sample barcodes and UMIs came from 5'RACE with constant-segment primers. Each CDR3 protein gets one entry after TCRdb re-called the 5' RACE reads with MiXCR. The table lists approximately 290,000 distinct CDR3 sequences, less than 9.5% of them singletons. As to this clonotype: Its antigen remains unidentified.

The germline V gene has CDR1 SGHRS and CDR2 YFSETQ. V lost 4 bases and J lost 6, with 17 bases in between. CDR3 length equals 14 residues. This chain links TRBV5-1 with TRBJ2-7; D is ambiguous. The sequencing sample was made of PBMCs or a T cell subset sorted from them (not recorded which). The TCR originated in a man in his late teens or twenties who had mild COVID-19 (a few samples of this study predate the infection). Cell type and time point are not known. CDR3 DNA sequence: TGCGCCAGCAGCGTGTTAGCTAGTCTTGGCGAGCAGTACTTC. Translation gives CASSVLASLGEQYF.